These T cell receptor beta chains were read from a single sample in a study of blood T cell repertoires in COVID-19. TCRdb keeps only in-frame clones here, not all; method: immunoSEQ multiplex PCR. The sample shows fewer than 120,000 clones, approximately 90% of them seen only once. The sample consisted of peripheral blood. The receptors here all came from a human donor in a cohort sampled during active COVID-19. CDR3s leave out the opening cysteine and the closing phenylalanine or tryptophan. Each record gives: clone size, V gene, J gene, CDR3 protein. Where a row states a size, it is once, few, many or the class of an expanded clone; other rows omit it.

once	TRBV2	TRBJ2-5	ASSLWPPYLAGGGETQY
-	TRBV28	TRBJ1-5	ASSFRGNSNQPQH
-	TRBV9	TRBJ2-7	ASSVGGGTPSIQQY
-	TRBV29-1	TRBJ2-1	SVTLGGGRALSYNEQF
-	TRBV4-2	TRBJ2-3	ASSQPGQGTSTDTQY
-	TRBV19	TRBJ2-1	ASSKTSGSYNEQF
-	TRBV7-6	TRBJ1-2	ASSLASTVPNYGYT
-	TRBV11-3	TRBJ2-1	ASSLETLAGDNEQF
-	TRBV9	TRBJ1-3	ASSVAPQGGSGNTIY
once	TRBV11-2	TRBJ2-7	ASSLMGGTGTYEQY
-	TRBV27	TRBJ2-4	ASSLFSGTSGSSKNIQY
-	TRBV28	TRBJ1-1	ASSFGGMNTEAF
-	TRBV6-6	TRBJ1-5	ASSYVGSNQPQH
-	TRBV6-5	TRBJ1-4	ASSYGGGTNEKLF
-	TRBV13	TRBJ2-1	ASSFSGQGAHEQF
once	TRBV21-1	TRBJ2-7	ASSPRGRDSSCEQY
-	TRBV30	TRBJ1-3	AWRSGTTGNTIY
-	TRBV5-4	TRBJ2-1	ASSLLVRRGAGNEQF
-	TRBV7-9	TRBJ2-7	ASSSDRGSYEQY
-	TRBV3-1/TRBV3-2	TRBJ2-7	ASSLDRADEQY
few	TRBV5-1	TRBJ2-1	ASSSLAGGLSSYNEQF
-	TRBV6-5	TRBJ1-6	ASSSHMNSYNSPLH
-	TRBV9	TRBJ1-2	ASSTRPGTGVTYT
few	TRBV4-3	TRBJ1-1	ASNREGNTEAF
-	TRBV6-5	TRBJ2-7	ASNRLAGSYEQY
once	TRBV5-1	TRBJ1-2	ASRAQGRNGYT
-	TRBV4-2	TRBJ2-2	ASSQGQGGTGELF
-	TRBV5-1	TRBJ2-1	ASSLGQGGSTVRGNEQF
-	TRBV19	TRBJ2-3	ASSIFFPIGTDTQY
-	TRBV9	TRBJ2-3	ASSASGRGGTDTQY
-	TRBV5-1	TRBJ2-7	ASSLVAELPTYEQY